The clone carrying this T cell receptor (beta chain) was counted only a few times. Its antigen is not identified. This sample was included in a study of neoadjuvant anti-PD-1 for oral cavity cancer. At the level of the study: Patients mostly received three to four biweekly nivolumab doses at 3 mg/kg before surgery. Patients without progression got a fourth dose around day 43.

General study points: Higher pretreatment Treg/Th17 ratios tracked higher pretreatment blood clonality.

TCRdb keeps only in-frame clones here, not all; method: immunoSEQ multiplex PCR. Here the sample spans over 14,000 clones, 70% being singletons. Germline V gives CDR1 ENHRY, CDR2 SYGVKD. This CDR3 is 15 amino acids long. The V segment lost 3 bases and the J segment 3 bases; nucleotides outside the gene matches: 4. Noted time point: after neoadjuvant nivolumab, at surgical resection. The source is a person aged 35-79 years with oral cavity squamous cell carcinoma. The V and J genes are TRBV10-3 and TRBJ2-3; 9 bases are a match to TRBD1. The sequences come from PBMCs, collected after nivolumab (anti-PD-1) treatment. CDR3 region: CAISDGTGRTDTQYF. The CDR3 DNA reads TGTGCCATCAGTGATGGGACAGGGAGGACAGATACGCAGTATTTT.